The present entry profiles one T cell receptor beta chain with its context. This record comes from a study of blood T cell repertoires in COVID-19. For the study at large: The study drew acute and convalescent COVID-19 samples from the United States, Italy and Spain. T cells, B-cell-depleted T cells, or PBMCs provided the cDNA or gDNA that served as material.

The CDR3 has 16 amino acids. Germline V gives CDR1 SGHAT, CDR2 FQNNGV. V lost 0 bases, J lost 7 bases, and 18 bases lay in between. Original processing notes: Estimation of nucleated cell counts was performed using reference gene primer amplification. Sequenced by immunoSEQ multiplex PCR; TCRdb stores in-frame clones only, minus some. The V and J calls and clone size are taken from that table; D and trimming were inferred from the DNA. Of about 200,000 clones listed, 80% are singletons. The chain couples TRBV11-2 to TRBJ2-5; TRBD1 might be the D (6 bases). The sequencing input was peripheral blood. The receptor was derived from a woman aged 70-85 years with acute or convalescent COVID-19. CDR3 residues: CASSLEAGQGHVTQYF. The CDR3 DNA reads TGTGCCAGCAGCTTAGAGGCCGGGCAGGGGCATGTGACCCAGTACTTC. The entire variable domain, with the rest obtained from reference TRBV11-2 and TRBJ2-5, is as follows: EAGVAQSPRYKIIEKRQSVAFWCNPISGHATLYWYQQILGQGPKLLIQFQNNGVVDDSQLPKDRFSAERLKGVDSTLKIQPAKLEDSAVYLCASSLEAGQGHVTQYFGPGTRLLVL.